This T cell receptor (beta chain) was recovered during a study of cytomegalovirus exposure and HLA in healthy donors. Study outcomes and limitations: Several of the most significant clusters appeared linked to common viral pathogens, based on a later analysis.

For this clone: Its antigen is currently unknown.

Primers: 60 Vbeta forward and 13 Jbeta reverse. Per the authors' pipeline: A later analysis counted approximately 88 million unique TCR beta chains, some 12 million shared. Sequencing was performed with immunoSEQ multiplex PCR; in TCRdb, only in-frame clones are kept and a portion is missing. V and J calls and clone size are given by that table; D and trimming were obtained from the DNA. Of around 110,000 clones listed, approximately 79% are singletons. This CDR3 has 14 amino acids. With V trimmed by 3 bases and J by 4 bases, 2 bases remained unmatched. Per the germline V gene, CDR1 is SGHDT and CDR2 is YYEEEE.

This clonotype originated in a man in his 60s in good health and CMV-seronegative. This chain connects TRBV5-6 to TRBJ2-5; 11 bases agree with TRBD2. The source material was PBMCs. CDR3 DNA: TGTGCCAGCAGCTCCGGACTAGCGGGAGAGACCCAGTACTTC. Translating gives CASSSGLAGETQYF.